This TCR beta chain was observed in a study of T cell responses to AZD1222 COVID-19 vaccine. Study results and limitations: The peak T cell response came first, and repertoires were sampled only after it. At baseline, just a handful of AZD1222 recipients tested seropositive. In a largely white British group with more females than males, clonal diversity was possibly underestimated. Vaccine-associated CD4 TCRs ranged over spike, dominating at 160-218 and 743-854.

Comment on this clone: Its antigen is currently unknown. This specimen includes other DNA sequences encoding the same CDR3.

Produced via immunoSEQ multiplex PCR; TCRdb's table is partial and in-frame only. Here the sample spans some 180,000 clones, 91% being singletons. CDR1 is SEHNR and CDR2 is FQNEAQ in the germline V gene (reference sequence). The CDR3 consists of 14 residues. The V end lost 6 bases, the J end lost 0 bases, and 9 bases lay between the germline ends. The rearrangement uses TRBV7-9 and TRBJ2-1; D may be TRBD2 (6 bases). The source is an adult who received the AZD1222 COVID-19 vaccine. The starting material was peripheral blood, obtained 28 days after the second AZD1222 dose. CDR3 bases: TGTGCCAGCAGGGGGGGTAGCTCCTACAATGAGCAGTTCTTC. This encodes CASRGGSSYNEQFF.